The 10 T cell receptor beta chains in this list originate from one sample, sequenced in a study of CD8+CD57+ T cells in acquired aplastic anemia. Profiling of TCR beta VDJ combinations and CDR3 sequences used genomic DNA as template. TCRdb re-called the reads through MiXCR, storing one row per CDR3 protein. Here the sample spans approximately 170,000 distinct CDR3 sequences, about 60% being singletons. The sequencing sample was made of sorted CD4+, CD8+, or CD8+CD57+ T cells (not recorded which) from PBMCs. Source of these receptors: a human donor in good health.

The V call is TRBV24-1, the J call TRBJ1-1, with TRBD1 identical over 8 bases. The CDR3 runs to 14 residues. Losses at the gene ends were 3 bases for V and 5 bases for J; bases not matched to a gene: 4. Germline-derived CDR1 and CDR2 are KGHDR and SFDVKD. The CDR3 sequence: CATSDDRGGTEAFF. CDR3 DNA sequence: TGTGCCACCAGTGATGACAGGGGTGGGACTGAAGCTTTCTTT.

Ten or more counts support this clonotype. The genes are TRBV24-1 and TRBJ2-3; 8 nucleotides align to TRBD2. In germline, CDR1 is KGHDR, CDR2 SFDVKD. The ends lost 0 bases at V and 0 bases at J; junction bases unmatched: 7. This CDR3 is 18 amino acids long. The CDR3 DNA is TGTGCCACCAGTGATTTGTCGGGGGGGCTAACCAGCACAGATACGCAGTATTTT. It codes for CATSDLSGGLTSTDTQYF.

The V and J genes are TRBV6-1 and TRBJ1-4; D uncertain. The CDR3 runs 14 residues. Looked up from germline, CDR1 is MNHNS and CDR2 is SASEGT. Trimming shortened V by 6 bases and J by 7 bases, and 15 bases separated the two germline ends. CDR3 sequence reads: CASRTDPEGEKLFF. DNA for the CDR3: TGTGCCAGCAGGACGGACCCCGAGGGTGAAAAACTGTTTTTT.

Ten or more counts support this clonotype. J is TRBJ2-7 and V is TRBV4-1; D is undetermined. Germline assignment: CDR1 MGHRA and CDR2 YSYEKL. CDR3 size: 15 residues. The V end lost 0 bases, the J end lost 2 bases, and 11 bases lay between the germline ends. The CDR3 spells CASSQDRGRTYEQYF. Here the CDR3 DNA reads TGCGCCAGCAGCCAAGATAGAGGACGGACCTACGAGCAGTACTTC.

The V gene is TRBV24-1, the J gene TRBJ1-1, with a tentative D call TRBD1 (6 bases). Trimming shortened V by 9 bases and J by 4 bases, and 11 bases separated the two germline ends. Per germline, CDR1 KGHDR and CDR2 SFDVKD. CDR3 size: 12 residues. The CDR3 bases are TGTGCCACCCAGGGGTTAGGCACTGAAGCTTTCTTT. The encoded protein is CATQGLGTEAFF.

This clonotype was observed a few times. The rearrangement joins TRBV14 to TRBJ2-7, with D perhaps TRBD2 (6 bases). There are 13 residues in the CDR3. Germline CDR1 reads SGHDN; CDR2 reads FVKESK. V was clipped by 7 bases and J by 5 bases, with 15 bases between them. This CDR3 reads CASMRGGGDEQYF. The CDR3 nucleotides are TGTGCCAGCATGCGGGGCGGAGGGGACGAGCAGTACTTC.

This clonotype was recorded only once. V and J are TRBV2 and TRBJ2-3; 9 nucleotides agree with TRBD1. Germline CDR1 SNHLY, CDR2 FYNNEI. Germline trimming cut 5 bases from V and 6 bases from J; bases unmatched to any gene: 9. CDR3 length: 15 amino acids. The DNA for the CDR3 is TGTGCCAGCAGTACACAGGGGGCGGCCCGTGATACGCAGTATTTT. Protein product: CASSTQGAARDTQYF.

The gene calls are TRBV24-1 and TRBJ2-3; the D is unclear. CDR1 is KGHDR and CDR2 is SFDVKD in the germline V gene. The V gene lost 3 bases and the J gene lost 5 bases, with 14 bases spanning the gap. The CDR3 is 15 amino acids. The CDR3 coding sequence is TGTGCCACCAGTGATCCCGCTACCTTAGAAGATACGCAGTATTTT. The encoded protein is CATSDPATLEDTQYF.

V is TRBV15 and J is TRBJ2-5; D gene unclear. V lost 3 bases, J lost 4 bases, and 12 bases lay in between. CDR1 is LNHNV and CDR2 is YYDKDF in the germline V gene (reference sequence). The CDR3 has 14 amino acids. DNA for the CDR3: TGTGCCACCAGCAGGGACGACATCCCAGAGACCCAGTACTTC. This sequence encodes CATSRDDIPETQYF.

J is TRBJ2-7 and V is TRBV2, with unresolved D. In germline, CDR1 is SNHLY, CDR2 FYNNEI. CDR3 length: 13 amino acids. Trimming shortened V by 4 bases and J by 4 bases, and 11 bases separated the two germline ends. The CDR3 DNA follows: TGTGCCAGCAGTGTTGAGACAACATACGAGCAGTACTTC. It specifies CASSVETTYEQYF.